These T cell receptor beta chains were read from a single sample in a study of T cell responses to AZD1222 COVID-19 vaccine. Assay: immunoSEQ multiplex PCR; the TCRdb copy retains only in-frame clones and omits some. The sample consists of some 140,000 clones, about nine tenths of them appearing once. Source: peripheral blood, taken 28 days after the second AZD1222 dose. The receptors here all came from an adult who received the AZD1222 COVID-19 vaccine. Both conserved end residues are part of each CDR3. The D gene is left open where the match is weak. Only part of the rows carry a size: once, few, many, or a class if the clone is expanded.

TRBJ1-2	TRBV4-3	-	-	TGCGCCAGCAGCCAAGGCACAGCGACTAACTATGGCTACACCTTC	CASSQGTATNYGYTF
TRBJ2-1	TRBV18	-	TRBD2	TGTGCCAGCTCACCACCCGGACTAGCGGGGGGGTCATACAATGAGCAGTTCTTC	CASSPPGLAGGSYNEQFF
TRBJ2-7	TRBV3-1/TRBV3-2	-	-	TGTGCCAGCAGCCAAGGTGGCAGGGGTTACGAGCAGTACTTC	CASSQGGRGYEQYF
TRBJ1-1	TRBV19	-	-	TGTGCCAGTAGTCCCGGGACTGTAATAAAAGAAAACACTGAAGCTTTCTTT	CASSPGTVIKENTEAFF
TRBJ2-7	TRBV7-2	-	-	TGTGCCAGCAGCTTATTCTACGAGCAGTACTTC	CASSLFYEQYF
TRBJ2-1	TRBV27	once	TRBD2	TGTGCCAGCAGTTTATCGATCCCCGGACTGGGACTAGCGGGAGGGAGAAATGAGCAGTTCTTC	CASSLSIPGLGLAGGRNEQFF
TRBJ1-2	TRBV5-6	-	-	TGTGCCAGCAGCTTGGGTCGCGGAGATTATGGCTACACCTTC	CASSLGRGDYGYTF
TRBJ2-3	TRBV7-2	-	TRBD2	TGTGCCAGCAGCGCGGTGCGGGAGACAGATACGCAGTATTTT	CASSAVRETDTQYF
TRBJ2-1	TRBV7-2	once	TRBD2	TGTGCCAGCAGCTCGCGAACTAGCGGGAGTTTGTACAATGAGCAGTTCTTC	CASSSRTSGSLYNEQFF
TRBJ2-7	TRBV3-1/TRBV3-2	-	TRBD2	TGTGCAGCGAGTGCGGGAGGGCGCTACGAGCAGTACTTC	CAASAGGRYEQYF
TRBJ2-5	TRBV19	-	-	TGTGCCAGTAGTATAGATGGGGAGGAGACCCAGTACTTC	CASSIDGEETQYF
TRBJ2-7	TRBV18	-	-	TGTGCCAGCTCATCCACGGGGGGGATCCTGGACAGGAGCTCCTACGAGCAGTACTTC	CASSSTGGILDRSSYEQYF
TRBJ1-3	TRBV7-8	-	TRBD1	TGTGCCAGCAGCTTAGTAACAATGACAGGGCCTGGAAACACCATATATTTT	CASSLVTMTGPGNTIYF
TRBJ1-5	TRBV18	-	TRBD1	TGTGCCAGCTCAGAACAGGGGTATGACAATCAGCCCCAGCATTTT	CASSEQGYDNQPQHF
TRBJ1-2	TRBV5-1	-	TRBD1	TGCGCCGGTTCGGACAGGCCTGGAAACTATGGCTACACCTTC	CAGSDRPGNYGYTF
TRBJ2-2	TRBV7-2	-	-	TGTGCCAGCAGCTTAGTGGCAGTCGCCGGGGAGCTGTTTTTT	CASSLVAVAGELFF
TRBJ1-3	TRBV7-2	few	-	TGTGCCAGCAGCCCCCCCGGACAGCTCCCTGGAAACACCATATATTTT	CASSPPGQLPGNTIYF
TRBJ2-7	TRBV15	-	-	TGTGCCACCAGCAGAGATCTTCACGAGCAGTACTTC	CATSRDLHEQYF
TRBJ1-1	TRBV7-8	-	-	TGTGCCAGCAGCTTAGACAGGGTCACTGAAGCTTTCTTT	CASSLDRVTEAFF
TRBJ2-1	TRBV7-2	-	-	TGTGCCAGCAGCCCCCAGAATGAGCAGTTCTTC	CASSPQNEQFF
TRBJ2-5	TRBV4-1	-	TRBD2	TGCGCCAGCAGCCAGAGGGGACTAGCGGTACAAGAGACCCAGTACTTC	CASSQRGLAVQETQYF
TRBJ1-1	TRBV5-1	-	-	TGCGCCAGCAGCGCCTCGGTACTGTTGGGGACTGAAGCTTTCTTT	CASSASVLLGTEAFF
TRBJ2-7	TRBV7-9	-	-	TGTGCCAGCAGCTTAGCGAATACGGGGGCGAGTCTCGGTGTCTACGAGCAGTACTTC	CASSLANTGASLGVYEQYF
TRBJ1-6	TRBV7-2	-	-	TGTGCCAGCAGCTTTGAAGCAGACTATAATTCACCCCTCCACTTT	CASSFEADYNSPLHF
TRBJ1-2	TRBV6-2/TRBV6-3	-	-	TGTGCCAGCAGTACCTACCAGGGGAAGGGATCGGGCTATGGCTACACCTTC	CASSTYQGKGSGYGYTF
TRBJ2-3	TRBV7-9	-	-	TGTGCCAGCAGCTTAGCGCTCCGGCCTGCAGATACGCAGTATTTT	CASSLALRPADTQYF
TRBJ1-5	TRBV18	-	-	TGTGCCAGCTCAGAGGGGGTCCCGGCGAGCAATCAGCCCCAGCATTTT	CASSEGVPASNQPQHF
TRBJ2-5	TRBV5-6	-	-	TGTGCCAGCAGCTTAGACTATCAAGAGACCCAGTACTTC	CASSLDYQETQYF
TRBJ2-3	TRBV18	-	-	TGTGCCAGCTCACCAGGGGCCGCAGATACGCAGTATTTT	CASSPGAADTQYF
TRBJ2-1	TRBV6-5	-	TRBD2	TGTGCCAGCAGTTCCGGGACTACCGCGAATGAGCAGTTCTTC	CASSSGTTANEQFF
TRBJ2-7	TRBV30	-	-	TGTGCCTGGAGATTATTCTACGAGCAGTACTTC	CAWRLFYEQYF
TRBJ2-3	TRBV30	-	-	TGTGCCTGGGGAGATTCAGATACGCAGTATTTT	CAWGDSDTQYF
TRBJ2-1	TRBV7-6	-	TRBD2	TGTGCCAGCAGCCCCGGACTAGCCCAACTTCAGAGCTCCTACAATGAGCAGTTCTTC	CASSPGLAQLQSSYNEQFF
TRBJ2-6	TRBV2	-	-	TGTGCCAGCAGTGGAGCAGGGGCCCGTTTCTCTGGGGCCAACGTCCTGACTTTC	CASSGAGARFSGANVLTF
TRBJ1-2	TRBV6-5	-	-	TGTGCCAGCAGTCCGGCCCTAAGCTATGGCTACACCTTC	CASSPALSYGYTF
TRBJ1-1	TRBV3-1/TRBV3-2	-	-	TGTGCCAGCAGCCAAGATTCCTCGATCCCAGGGTACACTGAAGCTTTCTTT	CASSQDSSIPGYTEAFF
TRBJ2-7	TRBV6-4	once	-	TGTGCCAGCAGTGAAGCCTTCGGGTACGGCGAGCAGTACTTC	CASSEAFGYGEQYF
TRBJ2-3	TRBV2	once	TRBD2	TGTGCCAGCAGGACTAGCGGCCTCACAGATACGCAGTATTTT	CASRTSGLTDTQYF
TRBJ1-2	TRBV14	-	-	TGTGCCAGCAGCCAAGCGGACAGCGACTTTTATGGCTACACCTTC	CASSQADSDFYGYTF
TRBJ2-5	TRBV5-4	-	-	TGTGCCAGCAGCTTGGCCGGGGGCCCTCAAGAGACCCAGTACTTC	CASSLAGGPQETQYF
TRBJ1-1	TRBV18	-	-	TGTGCCAGCTCACCAGCCCATACTGAAGCTTTCTTT	CASSPAHTEAFF
TRBJ1-1	TRBV5-3	-	TRBD1	TGTGCCAGAAGCCTGGGACAGGGTCGGAACACTGAAGCTTTCTTT	CARSLGQGRNTEAFF
TRBJ1-3	TRBV9	-	-	TGTGCCAGCAGCCAACGTGGAGACTCTGGAAACACCATATATTTT	CASSQRGDSGNTIYF